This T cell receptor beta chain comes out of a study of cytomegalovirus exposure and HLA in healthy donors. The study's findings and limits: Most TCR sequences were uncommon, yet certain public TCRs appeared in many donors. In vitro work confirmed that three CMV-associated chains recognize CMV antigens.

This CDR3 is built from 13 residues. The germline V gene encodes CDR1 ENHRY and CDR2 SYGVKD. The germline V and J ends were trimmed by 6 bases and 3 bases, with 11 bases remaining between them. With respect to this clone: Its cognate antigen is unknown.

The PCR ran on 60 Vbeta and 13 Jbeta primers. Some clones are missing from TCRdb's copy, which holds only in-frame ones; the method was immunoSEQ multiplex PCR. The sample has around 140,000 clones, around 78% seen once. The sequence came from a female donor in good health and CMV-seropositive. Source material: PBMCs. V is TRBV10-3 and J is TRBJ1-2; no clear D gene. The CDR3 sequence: CAISRGLDYGYTF. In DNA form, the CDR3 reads TGTGCCATCAGCCGAGGCTTGGACTATGGCTACACCTTC.